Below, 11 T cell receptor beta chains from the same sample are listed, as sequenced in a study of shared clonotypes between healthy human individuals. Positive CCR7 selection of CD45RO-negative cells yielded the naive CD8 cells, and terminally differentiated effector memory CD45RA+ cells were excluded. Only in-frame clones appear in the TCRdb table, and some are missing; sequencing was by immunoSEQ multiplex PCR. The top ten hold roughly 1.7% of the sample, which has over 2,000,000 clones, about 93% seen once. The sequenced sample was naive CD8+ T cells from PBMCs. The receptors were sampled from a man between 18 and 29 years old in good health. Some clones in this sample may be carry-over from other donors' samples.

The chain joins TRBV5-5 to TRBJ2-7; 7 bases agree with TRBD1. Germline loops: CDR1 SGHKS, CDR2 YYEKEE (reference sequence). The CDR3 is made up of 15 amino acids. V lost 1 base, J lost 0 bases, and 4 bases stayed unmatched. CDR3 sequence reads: CASSLTGVSSYEQYF. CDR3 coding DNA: TGTGCCAGCAGCTTGACAGGGGTCTCCTCCTACGAGCAGTACTTC.

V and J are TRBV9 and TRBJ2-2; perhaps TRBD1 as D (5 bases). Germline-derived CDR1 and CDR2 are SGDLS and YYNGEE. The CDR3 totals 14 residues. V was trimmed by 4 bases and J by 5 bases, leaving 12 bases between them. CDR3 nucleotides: TGTGCCAGCAGCCCAGGGATCGTGACCGGGGAGCTGTTTTTT. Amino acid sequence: CASSPGIVTGELFF.

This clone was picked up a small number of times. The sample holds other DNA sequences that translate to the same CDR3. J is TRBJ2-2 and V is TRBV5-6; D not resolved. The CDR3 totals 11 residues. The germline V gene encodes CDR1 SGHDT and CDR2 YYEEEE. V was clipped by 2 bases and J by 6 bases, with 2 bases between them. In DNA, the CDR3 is TGTGCCAGCAGCTTTGCCGGGGAGCTGTTTTTT. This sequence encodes CASSFAGELFF.

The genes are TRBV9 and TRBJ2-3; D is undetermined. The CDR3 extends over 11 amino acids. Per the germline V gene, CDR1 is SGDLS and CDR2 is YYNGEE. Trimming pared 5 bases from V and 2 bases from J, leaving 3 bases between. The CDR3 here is CASSNTDTQYF. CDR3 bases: TGTGCCAGCAGTAACACAGATACGCAGTATTTT. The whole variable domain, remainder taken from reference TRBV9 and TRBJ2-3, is DSGVTQTPKHLITATGQRVTLRCSPRSGDLSVYWYQQSLDQGLQFLIQYYNGEERAKGNILERFSAQQFPDLHSELNLSSLELGDSALYFCASSNTDTQYFGPGTRLTVL.

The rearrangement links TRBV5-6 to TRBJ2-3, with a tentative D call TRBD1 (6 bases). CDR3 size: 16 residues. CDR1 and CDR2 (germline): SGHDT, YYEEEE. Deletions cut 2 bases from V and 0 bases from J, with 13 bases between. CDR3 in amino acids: CASSFYRVSSTDTQYF. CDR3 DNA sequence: TGTGCCAGCAGCTTCTACAGGGTCTCTAGCACAGATACGCAGTATTTT.

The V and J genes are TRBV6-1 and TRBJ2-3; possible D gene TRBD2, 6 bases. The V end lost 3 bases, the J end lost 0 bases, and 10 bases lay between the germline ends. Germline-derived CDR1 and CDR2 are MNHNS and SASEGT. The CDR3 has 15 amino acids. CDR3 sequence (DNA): TGTGCCAGCAGTGAGCCGGGACTCAGCACAGATACGCAGTATTTT. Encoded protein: CASSEPGLSTDTQYF.

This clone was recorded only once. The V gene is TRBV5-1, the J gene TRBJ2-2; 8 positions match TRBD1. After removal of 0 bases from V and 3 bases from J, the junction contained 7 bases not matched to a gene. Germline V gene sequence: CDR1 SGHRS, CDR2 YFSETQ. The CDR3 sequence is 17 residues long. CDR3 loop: CASSLGTGQGDTGELFF. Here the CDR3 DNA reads TGCGCCAGCAGCTTGGGGACCGGACAGGGTGACACCGGGGAGCTGTTTTTT.

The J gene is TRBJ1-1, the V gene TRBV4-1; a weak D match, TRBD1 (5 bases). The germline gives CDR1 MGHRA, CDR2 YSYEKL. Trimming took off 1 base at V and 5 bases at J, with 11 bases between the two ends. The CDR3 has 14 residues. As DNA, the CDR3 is TGCGCCAGCAGCCAAGCACCAGGGATGACTGAAGCTTTCTTT. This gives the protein CASSQAPGMTEAFF.

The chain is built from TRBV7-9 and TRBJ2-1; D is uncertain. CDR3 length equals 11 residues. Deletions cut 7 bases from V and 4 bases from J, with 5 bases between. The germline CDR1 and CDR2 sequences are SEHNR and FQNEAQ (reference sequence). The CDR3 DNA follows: TGTGCCAGCAAACAATACAATGAGCAGTTCTTC. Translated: CASKQYNEQFF.

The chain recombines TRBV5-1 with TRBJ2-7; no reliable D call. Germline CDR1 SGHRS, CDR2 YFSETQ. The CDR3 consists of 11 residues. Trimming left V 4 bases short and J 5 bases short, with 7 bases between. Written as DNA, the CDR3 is TGCGCCAGCAGCACACCGGACGAGCAGTACTTC. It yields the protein CASSTPDEQYF.

The CDR3 coding sequence is TGTGCCAGCAGCCTAGCCGGGACAGGGTCCGGGACCCAGTACTTC. Translated, it gives CASSLAGTGSGTQYF. V gene TRBV9 combines with J gene TRBJ2-5; 9 nucleotides match TRBD1. With 4 bases clipped from V and 7 bases from J, the junction kept 11 bases outside the gene matches. Germline lookup yields CDR1 SGDLS and CDR2 YYNGEE. This CDR3 comprises 15 residues.